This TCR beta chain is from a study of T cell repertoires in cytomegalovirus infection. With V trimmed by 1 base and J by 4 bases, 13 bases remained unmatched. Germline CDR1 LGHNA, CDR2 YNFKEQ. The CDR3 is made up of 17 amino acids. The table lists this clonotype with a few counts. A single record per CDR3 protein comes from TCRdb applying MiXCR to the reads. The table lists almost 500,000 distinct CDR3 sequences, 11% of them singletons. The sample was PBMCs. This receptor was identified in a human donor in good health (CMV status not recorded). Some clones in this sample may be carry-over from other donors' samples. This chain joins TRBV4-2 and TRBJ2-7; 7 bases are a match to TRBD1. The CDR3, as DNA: TGTGCCAGCAGCCAAGCCCTCGCCGGGACAGCAAGTTACGAGCAGTACTTC. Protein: CASSQALAGTASYEQYF.